A single T cell receptor (beta chain) is shown here with its context. Its antigen remains unidentified. The data are from a study of T cell responses to AZD1222 COVID-19 vaccine. Study-wide points: Epitopes outside B.1.351 and B.1.1.7 mutated regions reportedly drew nearly half of spike TCRs.

The ends were cut back, 7 bases at V and 5 bases at J, with 17 bases in the middle. Germline lookup yields CDR1 LNHDA and CDR2 SQIVND (reference sequence). This CDR3 region has 14 residues. Second-dose groups at about 4 or about 12 weeks were pooled. Produced via immunoSEQ multiplex PCR; TCRdb's table is partial and in-frame only. The sample records some 130,000 clones, just under 95% being singletons. The clonotype originates from an adult who received the AZD1222 COVID-19 vaccine. Specimen: peripheral blood, collected 28 days after the second AZD1222 dose. The V gene is TRBV19, the J gene TRBJ1-2, with a possible D match to TRBD1 (5 bases). Here the CDR3 DNA reads TGTGCCAGTACCCAAATCCGCAGGGATTATGGCTACACCTTC. This translates into CASTQIRRDYGYTF.